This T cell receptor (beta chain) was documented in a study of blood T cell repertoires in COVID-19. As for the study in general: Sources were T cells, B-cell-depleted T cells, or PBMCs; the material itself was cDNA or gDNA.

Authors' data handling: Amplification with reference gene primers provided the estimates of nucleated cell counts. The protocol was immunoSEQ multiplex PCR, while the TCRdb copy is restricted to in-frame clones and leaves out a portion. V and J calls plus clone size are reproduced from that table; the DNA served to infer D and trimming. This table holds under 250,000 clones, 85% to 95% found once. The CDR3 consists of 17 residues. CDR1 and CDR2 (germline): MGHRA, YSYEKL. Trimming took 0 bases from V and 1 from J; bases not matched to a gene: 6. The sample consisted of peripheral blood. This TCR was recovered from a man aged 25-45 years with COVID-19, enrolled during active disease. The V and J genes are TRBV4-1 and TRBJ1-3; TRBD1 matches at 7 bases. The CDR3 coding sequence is TGCGCCAGCAGCCAAGAGTATCAGGGGGTTTCTGGAAACACCATATATTTT. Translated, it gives CASSQEYQGVSGNTIYF.